This T cell receptor (beta chain) is from a study of a mutant IDH1 vaccine in newly diagnosed glioma. This clone was picked up a small number of times. Antigen: not known. Generated by immunoSEQ multiplex PCR, the TCRdb table keeps only in-frame clones and is missing some. The data contain over 30,000 clones, more than 75% of them singletons. Trimming left V 5 bases short and J 5 bases short, with 13 bases between. The length of the CDR3 is 14 residues. The germline CDR1 and CDR2 sequences are SNHLY and FYNNEI. Described time point: week 47, end of study. Vaccination comprised doses that each held 300 ug of mutant IDH1 20-mer peptide, plus topical imiquimod.

Sample: PBMCs, taken from a glioma patient whose treatment included an IDH1 peptide vaccine. The chain joins TRBV2 to TRBJ1-5; no clear D. The sequence derives from a woman in her 30s with glioma. The CDR3 loop reads CASSLGFRDQPQHF. In nucleotides, the CDR3 is TGTGCCAGCAGTTTGGGCTTCCGAGATCAGCCCCAGCATTTT.